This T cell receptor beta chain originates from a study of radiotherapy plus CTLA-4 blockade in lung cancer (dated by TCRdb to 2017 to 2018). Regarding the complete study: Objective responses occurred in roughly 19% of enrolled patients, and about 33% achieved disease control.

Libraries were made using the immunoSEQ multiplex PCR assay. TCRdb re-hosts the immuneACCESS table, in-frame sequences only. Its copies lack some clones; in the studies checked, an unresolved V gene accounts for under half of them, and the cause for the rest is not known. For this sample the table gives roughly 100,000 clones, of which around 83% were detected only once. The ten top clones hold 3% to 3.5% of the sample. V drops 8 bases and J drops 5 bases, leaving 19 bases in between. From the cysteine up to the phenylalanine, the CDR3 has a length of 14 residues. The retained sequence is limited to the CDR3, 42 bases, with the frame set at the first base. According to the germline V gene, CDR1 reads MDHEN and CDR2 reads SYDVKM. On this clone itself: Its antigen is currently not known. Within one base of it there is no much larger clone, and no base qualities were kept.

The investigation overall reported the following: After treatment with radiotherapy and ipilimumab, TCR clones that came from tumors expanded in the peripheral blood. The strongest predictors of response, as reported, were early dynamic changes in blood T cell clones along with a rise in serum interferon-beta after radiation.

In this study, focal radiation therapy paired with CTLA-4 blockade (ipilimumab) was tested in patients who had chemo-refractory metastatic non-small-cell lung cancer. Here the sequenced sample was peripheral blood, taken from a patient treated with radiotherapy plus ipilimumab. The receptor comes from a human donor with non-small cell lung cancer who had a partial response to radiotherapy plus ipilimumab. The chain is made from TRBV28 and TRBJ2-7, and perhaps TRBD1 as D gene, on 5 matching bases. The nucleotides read TGTGCCAGCCAAATAGAAGGGGTATCCCACGAGCAGTACTTC. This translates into CASQIEGVSHEQYF.